This T cell receptor beta chain was sequenced in a study of CD8 T cells in ankylosing spondylitis. This clonotype has at least ten counts. Its antigen is unidentified. The study, taken as a whole, reports: Clones tied to disease were said to be significantly enriched in matched ankylosing spondylitis synovial fluid. Certain motif variants had earlier been reported in reactive arthritis synovial fluid and blood.

Quantitative 5'-RACE with molecular barcodes produced the TCR beta libraries. MiXCR, run by TCRdb on the 5' RACE reads, gives a single entry per CDR3 protein. The repertoire holds about 230,000 distinct CDR3 sequences, with approximately 7.6% as singletons. This receptor was obtained from a female donor with ankylosing spondylitis or in good health (not recorded which). Sequencing input: blood, either unsorted or a sorted T cell fraction (not recorded which).

The DNA for the CDR3 is TGCAGTGCTAGAGGCAGGAGCGGGAACGCCTACGAGCAGTACTTC. Translated, it gives CSARGRSGNAYEQYF. The chain carries TRBV20-1 and TRBJ2-7; 7 positions match TRBD2. This CDR3 comprises 15 residues. V lost 1 base to trimming and J lost 2 bases; unmatched junction nucleotides: 8. CDR1 and CDR2 (germline): DFQATT, SNEGSKA (reference sequence).